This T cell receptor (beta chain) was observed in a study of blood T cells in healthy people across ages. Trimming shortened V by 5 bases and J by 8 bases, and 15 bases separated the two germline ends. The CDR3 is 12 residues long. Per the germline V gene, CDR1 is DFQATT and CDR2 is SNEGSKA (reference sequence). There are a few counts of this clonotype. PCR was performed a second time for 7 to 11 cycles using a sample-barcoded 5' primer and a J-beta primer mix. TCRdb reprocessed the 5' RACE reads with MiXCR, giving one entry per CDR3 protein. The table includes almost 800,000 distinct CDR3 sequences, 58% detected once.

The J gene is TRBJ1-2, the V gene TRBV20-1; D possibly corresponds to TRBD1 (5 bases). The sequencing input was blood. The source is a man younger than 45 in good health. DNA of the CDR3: TGCAGTGCTGGGCCTGCGGGGGGAGGCTACACCTTC. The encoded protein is CSAGPAGGGYTF.